What follows is one T cell receptor (beta chain) and its context. These data are taken from a study of cytomegalovirus exposure and HLA in healthy donors. Assay used: immunoSEQ multiplex PCR; TCRdb lists only in-frame clones, some missing. The data contain more than 200,000 clones, roughly 87% of them singletons. The CDR3 length is 12 residues. V was clipped by 7 bases and J by 7 bases; unmatched bases: 7. CDR1 is SNHLY, CDR2 FYNNEI, per germline. This TCR was sampled from a young man in good health and CMV-seropositive. The rearrangement uses TRBV2 and TRBJ2-7; 7 nucleotides match TRBD2. Material: PBMCs. The CDR3 DNA reads TGTGCCAGCACCCTACTAGCGATGGAGCAGTACTTC. Residues: CASTLLAMEQYF. The complete variable domain, with remaining parts taken from reference TRBV2 and TRBJ2-7, reads EPEVTQTPSHQVTQMGQEVILRCVPISNHLYFYWYRQILGQKVEFLVSFYNNEISEKSEIFDDQFSVERPDGSNFTLKIRSTKLEDSAMYFCASTLLAMEQYFGPGTRLTVT.